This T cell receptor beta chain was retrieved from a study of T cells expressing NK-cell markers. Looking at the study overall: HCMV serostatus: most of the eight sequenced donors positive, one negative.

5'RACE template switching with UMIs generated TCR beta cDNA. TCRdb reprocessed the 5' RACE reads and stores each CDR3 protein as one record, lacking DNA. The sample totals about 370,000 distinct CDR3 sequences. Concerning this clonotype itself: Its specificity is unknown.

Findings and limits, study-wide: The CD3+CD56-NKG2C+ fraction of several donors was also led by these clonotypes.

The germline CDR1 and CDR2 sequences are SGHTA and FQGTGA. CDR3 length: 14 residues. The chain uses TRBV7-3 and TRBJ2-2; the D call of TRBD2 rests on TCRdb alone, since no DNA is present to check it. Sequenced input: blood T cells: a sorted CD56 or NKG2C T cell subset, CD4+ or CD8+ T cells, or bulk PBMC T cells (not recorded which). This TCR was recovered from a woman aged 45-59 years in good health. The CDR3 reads CASSPGGGRRELFF.